Following are 15 T cell receptor beta chains from one sample sequenced in a study of vaccination effects on CD4 cells after COVID-19. Sequencing was performed with immunoSEQ multiplex PCR; in TCRdb, only in-frame clones are kept and a portion is missing. This table has 50,000 to 70,000 clones, approximately 70% appearing once. With roughly nine days of culture completed, CD4+ T cells were isolated. No cognate antigen is known for these TCRs. Material: CD4+ T cells from PBMCs cultured without peptide, obtained before COVID-19 vaccination. All receptors derive from a human donor who had a prior SARS-CoV-2 infection.

This chain uses TRBV9 with TRBJ1-3; 7 bases map to TRBD1. V trimming: 1 base; J trimming: 4 bases; junction bases outside the gene matches: 11. Germline V gene sequence: CDR1 SGDLS, CDR2 YYNGEE. The CDR3 spans 17 residues. The CDR3 bases are TGTGCCAGCAGCGTATCCCTCACCGGGACAGCGGGAAACACCATATATTTT. Protein: CASSVSLTGTAGNTIYF.

V and J are TRBV9 and TRBJ1-4; a possible D gene is TRBD1 (5 bases). Deletions cut 3 bases from V and 6 bases from J, with 12 bases between. This CDR3 has 14 amino acids. The germline V gene encodes CDR1 SGDLS and CDR2 YYNGEE. The CDR3 region has the DNA TGTGCCAGCAGCGCGAGGGGTGGGGATGAAAAACTGTTTTTT. It translates to CASSARGGDEKLFF.

This chain joins TRBV21-1 and TRBJ1-1. TRBV21-1 is designated a pseudogene. This CDR3 contains 16 residues. Here the CDR3 DNA reads TGTGCCAGCATCCCCCAAAGACCCGTTACAAACACTGAAGCTTTCTTT. It is translated as CASIPQRPVTNTEAFF.

The sample holds a few counts of this clone. The rearrangement uses TRBV2 and TRBJ1-6; D possibly corresponds to TRBD1 (5 bases). V lost 6 bases to trimming and J lost 0 bases, with 15 bases between them. CDR3 length equals 17 residues. CDR1 and CDR2 (germline): SNHLY, FYNNEI. CDR3 region: CASRPRQLGSYNSPLHF. The DNA for the CDR3 is TGTGCCAGCAGACCCAGACAGTTGGGCTCCTATAATTCACCCCTCCACTTT.

J is TRBJ2-4 and V is TRBV6-2 or TRBV6-3; D is tentatively TRBD1 or TRBD2 (5 bases each). CDR3 size: 17 residues. Trimming shortened V by 6 bases and J by 1 base, and 19 bases separated the two germline ends. Germline values: CDR1 MNHEY, CDR2 SVGEGT. The CDR3 loop is CASSPGMGDRAKNIQYF. CDR3 coding DNA: TGTGCCAGCAGCCCTGGCATGGGGGACCGCGCCAAAAACATTCAGTACTTC.

The V call is TRBV18, the J call TRBJ2-7; D unresolved. The V end lost 4 bases, the J end lost 6 bases, and 7 bases lay between the germline ends. In germline, CDR1 is KGHSH, CDR2 LQKENI. The CDR3 totals 11 residues. The CDR3 coding sequence is TGTGCCAGCTCACGTTTCGGCGAGCAGTACTTC. The encoded protein is CASSRFGEQYF.

The rearrangement joins TRBV11-2 to TRBJ2-7, with 9 bases aligning to TRBD1. The germline gives CDR1 SGHAT, CDR2 FQNNGV. V lost 3 bases, J lost 5 bases, and 14 bases stayed unmatched. The CDR3 totals 17 residues. The DNA for the CDR3 is TGTGCCAGCAGCTTTCCCGGGACAGGGTTTTTAGCCGACGAGCAGTACTTC. As protein: CASSFPGTGFLADEQYF.

The chain has TRBV11-3 and TRBJ1-6, with a weak D call TRBD1 (5 bases). V was trimmed by 0 bases and J by 7 bases, leaving 10 bases between them. The CDR3 runs 15 residues. The germline gives CDR1 SGHNT, CDR2 YENEEA. The CDR3 DNA follows: TGTGCCAGCAGCTTAGAACGGGGGATGAATTCACCCCTCCACTTT. Its translation is CASSLERGMNSPLHF. The entire variable domain, with the rest obtained from reference TRBV11-3 and TRBJ1-6, is as follows: EAGVVQSPRYKIIEKKQPVAFWCNPISGHNTLYWYLQNLGQGPELLIRYENEEAVDDSQLPKDRFSAERLKGVDSTLKIQPAELGDSAVYLCASSLERGMNSPLHFGNGTRLTVT.

Only one count was recorded for this clone. The V and J genes are TRBV5-1 and TRBJ2-5, with D perhaps TRBD1 (5 bases). Germline V gene data show CDR1 as SGHRS and CDR2 as YFSETQ. Trimming took off 3 bases at V and 5 bases at J, with 17 bases between the two ends. This CDR3 contains 15 residues. The CDR3 coding sequence is TGCGCCAGCAGCTGGGGCGCCCAGGGTTCGGAGACCCAGTACTTC. Its translation: CASSWGAQGSETQYF.

The rearrangement links TRBV11-2 to TRBJ2-1, with a weak D call TRBD2 (6 bases). V was pared by 4 bases and J by 4 bases, with 17 bases between. The CDR3 covers 16 residues. Germline CDR1 is SGHAT and CDR2 is FQNNGV. CDR3 sequence reads: CASSSAGGNLYNEQFF. The CDR3 nucleotides read TGTGCCAGCAGCTCCGCCGGAGGGAATTTATACAATGAGCAGTTCTTC. Looking up the rest from reference TRBV11-2 and TRBJ2-1 gives the full variable domain: EAGVAQSPRYKIIEKRQSVAFWCNPISGHATLYWYQQILGQGPKLLIQFQNNGVVDDSQLPKDRFSAERLKGVDSTLKIQPAKLEDSAVYLCASSSAGGNLYNEQFFGPGTRLTVL.

V usage is TRBV7-2 and J usage is TRBJ1-2; a possible D gene is TRBD1 (6 bases). Trimming left V 5 bases short and J 6 bases short, with 13 bases between. The CDR3 runs 13 residues. Germline loops: CDR1 SGHTA, CDR2 FQGNSA. CDR3 DNA sequence: TGTGCCAGCAGCACAAGACGGACAGATGGCTACACCTTC. Protein sequence: CASSTRRTDGYTF. Together with reference TRBV7-2 and TRBJ1-2, the CDR3 gives the full variable domain: GAGVSQSPSNKVTEKGKDVELRCDPISGHTALYWYRQSLGQGLEFLIYFQGNSAPDKSGLPSDRFSAERTGGSVSTLTIQRTQQEDSAVYLCASSTRRTDGYTFGSGTRLTVV.

This clone was found once. The J gene is TRBJ2-7, the V gene TRBV5-6; D call uncertain. V was trimmed by 1 base and J by 2 bases, leaving 4 bases between them. Germline V gene lookup returns CDR1 SGHDT and CDR2 YYEEEE. The CDR3 loop spans 12 amino acids. The CDR3 sequence: CASSLWTYEQYF. CDR3 nucleotide sequence: TGTGCCAGCAGCTTGTGGACCTACGAGCAGTACTTC.

The rearrangement joins TRBV19 to TRBJ1-5; D might be TRBD1 (6 bases). Trimming removed 4 bases at V and 4 bases at J, with 8 bases between. CDR3 length equals 13 residues. Germline V gene data show CDR1 as LNHDA and CDR2 as SQIVND (reference sequence). DNA of the CDR3: TGTGCCAGTAGTAAAGACAGGAATCAGCCCCAGCATTTT. Translation: CASSKDRNQPQHF.

The chain recombines TRBV11-1 with TRBJ2-4, with D uncertain. Germline CDR1 SGHAT, CDR2 FQDESV (reference sequence). The CDR3 is 15 amino acids. Trimming cost V 5 bases and J 1 base, with 12 bases left between them. CDR3 nucleotides: TGTGCCAGCAGCCCGAGTCCTTTGGCCAAAAACATTCAGTACTTC. It codes for CASSPSPLAKNIQYF.

V gene TRBV2 combines with J gene TRBJ2-3, with 8 bases identical to TRBD2. Losses at the gene ends were 7 bases for V and 3 bases for J; bases not matched to a gene: 15. The CDR3 length is 17 residues. Germline lookup yields CDR1 SNHLY and CDR2 FYNNEI. CDR3 DNA sequence: TGTGCCAGCACCTCAAGGGTGTTAGCGGGGTGGACAGATACGCAGTATTTT. Translating gives CASTSRVLAGWTDTQYF.